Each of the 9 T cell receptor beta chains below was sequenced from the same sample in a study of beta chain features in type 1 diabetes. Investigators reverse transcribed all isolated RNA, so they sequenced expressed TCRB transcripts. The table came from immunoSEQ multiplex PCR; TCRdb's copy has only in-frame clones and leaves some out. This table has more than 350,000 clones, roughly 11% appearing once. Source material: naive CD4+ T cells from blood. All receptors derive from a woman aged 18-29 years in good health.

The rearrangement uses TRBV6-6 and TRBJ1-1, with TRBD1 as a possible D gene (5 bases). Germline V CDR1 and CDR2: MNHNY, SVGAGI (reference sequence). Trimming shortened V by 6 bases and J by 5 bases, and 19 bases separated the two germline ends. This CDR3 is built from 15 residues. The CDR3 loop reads CASRRSGGWDTEAFF. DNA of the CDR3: TGTGCCAGCAGACGTAGTGGGGGTTGGGATACTGAAGCTTTCTTT.

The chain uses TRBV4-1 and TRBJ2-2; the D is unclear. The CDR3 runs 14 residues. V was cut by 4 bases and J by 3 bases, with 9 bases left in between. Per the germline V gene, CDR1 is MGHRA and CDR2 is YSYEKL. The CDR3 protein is CASSRPDYTGELFF. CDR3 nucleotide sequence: TGCGCCAGCAGCCGTCCGGATTACACCGGGGAGCTGTTTTTT.

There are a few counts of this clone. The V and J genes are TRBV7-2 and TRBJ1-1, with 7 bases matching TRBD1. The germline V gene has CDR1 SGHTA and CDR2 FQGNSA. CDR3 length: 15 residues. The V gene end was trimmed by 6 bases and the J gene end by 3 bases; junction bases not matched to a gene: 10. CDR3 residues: CASRHTGVRDTEAFF. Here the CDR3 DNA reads TGTGCCAGCAGACACACAGGGGTACGGGACACTGAAGCTTTCTTT.

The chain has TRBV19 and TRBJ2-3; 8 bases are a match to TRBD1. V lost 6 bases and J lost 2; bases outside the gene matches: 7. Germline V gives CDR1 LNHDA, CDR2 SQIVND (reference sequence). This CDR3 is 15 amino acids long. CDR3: CASSARDRITDTQYF. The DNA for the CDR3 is TGTGCCAGTAGCGCCCGGGACAGGATCACAGATACGCAGTATTTT.

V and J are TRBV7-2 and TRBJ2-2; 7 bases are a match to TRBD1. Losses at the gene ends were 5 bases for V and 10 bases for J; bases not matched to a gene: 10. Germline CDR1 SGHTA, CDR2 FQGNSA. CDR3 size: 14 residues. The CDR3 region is CASSPGQPLTELFF. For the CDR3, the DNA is TGTGCCAGCAGCCCGGGACAGCCCCTAACGGAGCTGTTTTTT.

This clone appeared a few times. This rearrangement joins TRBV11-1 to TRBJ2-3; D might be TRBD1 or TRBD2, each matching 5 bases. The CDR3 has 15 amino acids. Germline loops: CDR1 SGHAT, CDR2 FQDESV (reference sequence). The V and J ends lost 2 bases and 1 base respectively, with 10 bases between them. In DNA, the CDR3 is TGTGCCAGCAGCTTACGGGGCTGGGGCACAGATACGCAGTATTTT. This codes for CASSLRGWGTDTQYF.

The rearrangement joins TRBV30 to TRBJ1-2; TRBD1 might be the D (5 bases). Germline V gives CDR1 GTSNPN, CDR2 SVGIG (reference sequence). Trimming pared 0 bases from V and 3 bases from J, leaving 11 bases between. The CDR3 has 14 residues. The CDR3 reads CAWSVQMGHYGYTF. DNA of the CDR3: TGTGCCTGGAGTGTACAGATGGGACACTATGGCTACACCTTC.

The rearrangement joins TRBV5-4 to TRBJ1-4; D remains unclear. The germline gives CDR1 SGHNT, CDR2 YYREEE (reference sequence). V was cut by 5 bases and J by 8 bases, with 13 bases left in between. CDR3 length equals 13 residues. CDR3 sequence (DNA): TGTGCCAGCAGGGAGGCTGGGCGCGAAAAACTGTTTTTT. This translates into CASREAGREKLFF.

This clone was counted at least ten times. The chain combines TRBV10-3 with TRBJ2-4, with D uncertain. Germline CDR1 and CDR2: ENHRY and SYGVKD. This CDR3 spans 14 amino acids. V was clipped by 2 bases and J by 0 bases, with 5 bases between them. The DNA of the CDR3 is TGTGCCATCAGTGAGGACAAAGCCAAAAACATTCAGTACTTC. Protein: CAISEDKAKNIQYF.